The 12 T cell receptor beta chains listed next were all sequenced from one sample in a study of T cells in Graves' hyperthyroidism and ophthalmopathy. RNA transcripts gave rise to amplified TCR beta CDR3 regions. TCR CDR3 regions were first amplified by RT-PCR with HTBI primers. MiXCR, applied by TCRdb to the multiplex PCR reads, yields one record per CDR3 protein. Among almost 350,000 distinct CDR3 sequences listed, over 15% were seen once. The sample consisted of blood. These receptors all come from a woman in her forties with Graves' ophthalmopathy.

This clonotype was picked up many times. This chain uses TRBV27 with TRBJ1-1; D is undetermined. The CDR3 runs 14 residues. V was pared by 3 bases and J by 5 bases, with 13 bases between. CDR1 is MNHEY, CDR2 SMNVEV, per germline (reference sequence). The CDR3 here is CASSFGRRRTEAFF. The CDR3 region has the DNA TGTGCCAGCAGTTTTGGACGGAGAAGGACTGAAGCTTTCTTT.

In its sample, this clonotype was seen many times. This chain links TRBV10-1 with TRBJ2-7; D ambiguous. V was clipped by 0 bases and J by 7 bases, with 7 bases between them. The CDR3 loop spans 12 amino acids. The V gene's germline CDR1 is WNHNN and CDR2 SYGVQD (reference sequence). CDR3 coding DNA: TGCGCCAGCAGTGAGTCGGTTTTTGAGCAGTACTTC. It encodes CASSESVFEQYF.

This clonotype was detected ten times or more. The chain recombines TRBV7-3 with TRBJ2-2, with D possibly matching TRBD1 (5 bases). The CDR3 is made up of 17 amino acids. Germline values: CDR1 SGHTA, CDR2 FQGTGA. V was cut by 3 bases and J by 0 bases, with 14 bases left in between. CDR3 in DNA: TGTGCCAGCAGCTTGTATCAGACAGATACGAACACCGGGGAGCTGTTTTTT. Amino acids: CASSLYQTDTNTGELFF.

This clonotype was recorded many times. This chain links TRBV24-1 with TRBJ2-5; no firm D call. CDR1 is KGHDR, CDR2 SFDVKD, per germline. V shed 4 bases and J shed 9 bases, with 17 bases lying between them. The CDR3 totals 14 residues. CDR3 bases: TGTGCCACCAGTGACTACGGAGTTGGTGTGGCCCAGTACTTC. Translation: CATSDYGVGVAQYF.

This clonotype was counted many times. This chain's CDR3 is CASSRSPTGENYGYTF. The DNA of the CDR3 is TGTGCCAGCAGCCGCTCACCGACAGGGGAAAACTATGGCTACACCTTC. This sequence joins TRBV6-5 and TRBJ1-2; TRBD1 agrees at 8 bases. Germline CDR1 MNHEY, CDR2 SVGAGI. With 6 bases clipped from V and 2 bases from J, the junction kept 11 bases outside the gene matches. This CDR3 contains 16 residues.

This clonotype was seen many times. Its ends do not fully match the called genes, so a read error is possible. J is TRBJ1-5 and V is TRBV2; D remains ambiguous. This CDR3 comprises 12 residues. Germline V gene sequence: CDR1 SNHLY, CDR2 FYNNEI. In DNA, the CDR3 is TGTGCCAGCAGTCAGGAGAATCGGCCCCAGCATTTT. Protein sequence: CASSQENRPQHF.

As concerns this clonotype: A single base separates this from a much larger clone, so it may be a read error. The rearrangement joins TRBV11-1 to TRBJ2-5; 9 nucleotides line up with TRBD1. The V segment lost 5 bases and the J segment 5 bases; nucleotides outside the gene matches: 9. The germline gives CDR1 SGHAT, CDR2 FQDESV (reference sequence). CDR3 length equals 15 residues. The CDR3 coding sequence is TGTGCCAGCAGCCCACATACAGGGGGCTCGGAGACCCAGTACTTC. It is translated as CASSPHTGGSETQYF.

Concerning this clonotype: A clone one base away is much larger, so this may be a read error. The rearrangement links TRBV27 to TRBJ1-1; D unresolved. This CDR3 is 15 amino acids long. Germline CDR1 is MNHEY and CDR2 is SMNVEV (reference sequence). CDR3 region: CVSSSVERLNTEAFF. The CDR3 DNA sequence: TGTGTCAGCAGTAGTGTCGAGAGACTGAACACTGAAGCTTTCTTT.

This clonotype came up many times. The chain employs TRBV28 and TRBJ2-7, with 8 bases matching TRBD2. The CDR3 extends over 16 amino acids. With V trimmed by 6 bases and J by 5 bases, 15 bases remained unmatched. Germline V lookup: CDR1 MDHEN, CDR2 SYDVKM. This CDR3 is CASSRPTSGGSHEQYF. For the CDR3, the DNA is TGTGCCAGCAGCCGACCCACTAGCGGTGGGAGCCACGAGCAGTACTTC. Based on the CDR3 plus reference TRBV28 and TRBJ2-7, the full variable domain is DVKVTQSSRYLVKRTGEKVFLECVQDMDHENMFWYRQDPGLGLRLIYFSYDVKMKEKGDIPEGYSVSREKKERFSLILESASTNQTSMYLCASSRPTSGGSHEQYFGPGTRLTVT.

At least ten counts were recorded for this clonotype. Here the CDR3 reads CASSLADNQPQHF. The CDR3 DNA follows: TGTGCCAGCAGTTTAGCCGACAATCAGCCCCAGCATTTT. The genes are TRBV27 and TRBJ1-5, with no clear D. Germline V CDR1 and CDR2: MNHEY, SMNVEV (reference sequence). V was cut by 2 bases and J by 3 bases, with 5 bases left in between. The CDR3 is 13 residues long.

This clonotype has a count of ten or more. This rearrangement joins TRBV4-2 to TRBJ2-7; TRBD1 matches 9 bases. The CDR3 has 15 residues. Germline values: CDR1 LGHNA, CDR2 YNFKEQ. V shed 2 bases, J shed 2 bases, and the junction held 4 bases outside the gene matches. For the CDR3, the DNA is TGTGCCAGCAGCCAATCGGGGACAGGGACCTACGAGCAGTACTTC. It codes for CASSQSGTGTYEQYF.

This clonotype was recorded many times. The CDR3 bases are TGCGCCAGCAGCCAAGACGGGGGATCCTGGGGTGGCTACACCTTC. Amino acids: CASSQDGGSWGGYTF. This chain uses TRBV4-3 with TRBJ1-2; D might be TRBD1 (5 bases). Trimming cost V 0 bases and J 7 bases, with 15 bases left between them. The germline CDR1 and CDR2 sequences are LGHNA and YSLEER. This CDR3 region has 15 residues.